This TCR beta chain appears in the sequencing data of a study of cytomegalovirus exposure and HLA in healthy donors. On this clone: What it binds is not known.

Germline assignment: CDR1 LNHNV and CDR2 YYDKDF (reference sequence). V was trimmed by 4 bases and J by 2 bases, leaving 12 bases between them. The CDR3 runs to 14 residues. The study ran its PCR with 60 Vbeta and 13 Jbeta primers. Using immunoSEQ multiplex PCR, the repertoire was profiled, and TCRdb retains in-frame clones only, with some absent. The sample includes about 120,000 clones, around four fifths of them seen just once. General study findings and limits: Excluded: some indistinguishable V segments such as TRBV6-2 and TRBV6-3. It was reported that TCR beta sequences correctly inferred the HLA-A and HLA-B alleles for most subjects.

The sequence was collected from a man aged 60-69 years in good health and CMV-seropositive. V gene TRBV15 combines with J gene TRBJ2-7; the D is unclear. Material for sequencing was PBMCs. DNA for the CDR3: TGTGCCACCAGCACCCTCCTCCCTCCCTACGAGCAGTACTTC. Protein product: CATSTLLPPYEQYF. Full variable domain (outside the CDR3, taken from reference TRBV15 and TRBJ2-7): DAMVIQNPRYQVTQFGKPVTLSCSQTLNHNVMYWYQQKSSQAPKLLFHYYDKDFNNEADTPDNFQSRRPNTSFCFLDIRSPGLGDTAMYLCATSTLLPPYEQYFGPGTRLTVT.